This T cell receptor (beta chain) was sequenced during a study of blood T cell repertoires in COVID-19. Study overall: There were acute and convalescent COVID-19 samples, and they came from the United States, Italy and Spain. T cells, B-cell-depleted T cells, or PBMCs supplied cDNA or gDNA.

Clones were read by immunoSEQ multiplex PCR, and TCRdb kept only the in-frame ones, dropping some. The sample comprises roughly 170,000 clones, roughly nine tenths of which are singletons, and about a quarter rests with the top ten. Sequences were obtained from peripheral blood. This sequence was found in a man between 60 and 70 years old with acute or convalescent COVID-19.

CDR3 protein: CASSRTSGTSGSGETQYF. In DNA, the CDR3 is TGTGCCAGTAGTAGGACTAGTGGGACTAGCGGGAGTGGGGAGACCCAGTACTTC. The chain uses TRBV19 and TRBJ2-5; 14 bases are shared with TRBD2. J lost 5 bases, V lost 4 bases, and 12 bases had no gene match. The CDR3 is 18 amino acids. CDR1 and CDR2 from the germline V gene are LNHDA and SQIVND (reference sequence).